Listed here are 30 T cell receptor beta chains from one sample, sequenced in a study of blood T cell repertoires in COVID-19. TCRdb's table, derived via immunoSEQ multiplex PCR, lists solely in-frame clones and lacks some. The sample records about 64,000 clones, roughly 84% being singletons. What was sequenced was peripheral blood. These receptors all come from a man between 65 and 85 years old with acute or convalescent COVID-19.

This clone was recorded once. J is TRBJ2-7 and V is TRBV12-3 or TRBV12-4; TRBD1 aligns across 7 bases. This CDR3 has 13 residues. V shed 6 bases, J shed 1 base, and the junction held 3 bases outside the gene matches. Here the CDR3 DNA reads TGTGCCAGCAGCAAGACAGGGTCCTACGAGCAGTACTTC. It translates to CASSKTGSYEQYF.

The gene calls are TRBV12-3 or TRBV12-4 and TRBJ1-5, with D possibly TRBD1 on 5 matching bases. V lost 6 bases to trimming and J lost 4 bases, with 10 bases between them. The CDR3 sequence is 13 residues long. DNA for the CDR3: TGTGCCAGCAGCCCCGGGACTAATCAGCCCCAGCATTTT. It specifies CASSPGTNQPQHF.

This chain joins TRBV27 and TRBJ2-7; 10 bases agree with TRBD1. The CDR3 is 15 residues long. The germline CDR1 and CDR2 sequences are MNHEY and SMNVEV (reference sequence). The trim removed 5 bases at V and 6 bases at J, leaving 10 bases unmatched. CDR3 sequence (DNA): TGTGCCAGCAGTCTTCCCGGGACAGGGGCCTCCGAGCAGTACTTC. This codes for CASSLPGTGASEQYF.

This chain joins TRBV19 and TRBJ1-5; D is uncertain. The CDR3 totals 15 residues. V was clipped by 2 bases and J by 2 bases, with 10 bases between them. In germline, CDR1 is LNHDA, CDR2 SQIVND (reference sequence). The CDR3 region is CASSIINKGNQPQHF. DNA of the CDR3: TGTGCCAGTAGTATAATCAACAAAGGCAATCAGCCCCAGCATTTT. Full variable domain (remainder filled in from reference TRBV19 and TRBJ1-5): DGGITQSPKYLFRKEGQNVTLSCEQNLNHDAMYWYRQDPGQGLRLIYYSQIVNDFQKGDIAEGYSVSREKKESFPLTVTSAQKNPTAFYLCASSIINKGNQPQHFGDGTRLSIL.

The chain joins TRBV10-3 to TRBJ1-2, with TRBD1 as a possible D gene (5 bases). Trimming cost V 3 bases and J 8 bases, with 19 bases left between them. Germline V CDR1 and CDR2: ENHRY, SYGVKD. The CDR3 runs to 15 residues. CDR3 nucleotide sequence: TGTGCCATCAGTGACTCCGGGCGGGGGGTTCTAGGCTACACCTTC. Its protein is CAISDSGRGVLGYTF.

The rearrangement links TRBV29-1 to TRBJ2-7; TRBD1 might be the D (6 bases). CDR1 SQVTM and CDR2 ANQGSEA come from the germline V gene. This CDR3 is 13 amino acids long. V lost 4 bases and J 3 bases, leaving 13 bases between the germline ends. The CDR3 nucleotides read TGCAGCGTTGGCACAGGGAAAAACTACGAGCAGTACTTC. This translates into CSVGTGKNYEQYF.

The rearrangement links TRBV6-5 to TRBJ1-2; D gene ambiguous. The CDR3 runs to 15 residues. The V end was cut by 0 bases, the J end by 5 bases, with 13 bases between. The V gene's germline CDR1 is MNHEY and CDR2 SVGAGI. In DNA, the CDR3 is TGTGCCAGCAGTTACTCTGTCTTAGGGAGATATGGCTACACCTTC. Protein sequence: CASSYSVLGRYGYTF.

The rearrangement joins TRBV5-6 to TRBJ2-1; 8 nucleotides agree with TRBD2. Looked up from germline, CDR1 is SGHDT and CDR2 is YYEEEE. The junction had 15 bases not matched to a gene; V was cut back by 4 bases and J by 0 bases. The CDR3 length is 19 residues. In DNA, the CDR3 is TGTGCCAGCAGCCCCCCACGGGGGGGCACGGGGGGCTCCTACAATGAGCAGTTCTTC. Translating gives CASSPPRGGTGGSYNEQFF.

CDR3 loop: CASSHPIIGTGVTEAFF. Here the CDR3 DNA reads TGCGCCAGCAGCCACCCTATCATCGGGACAGGGGTTACTGAAGCTTTCTTT. This chain uses TRBV4-1 with TRBJ1-1, with 10 bases fitting TRBD1. Germline V gives CDR1 MGHRA, CDR2 YSYEKL. The ends lost 3 bases at V and 5 bases at J; junction bases unmatched: 12. This CDR3 is 17 amino acids long.

This chain connects TRBV6-2 or TRBV6-3 to TRBJ2-3; 8 bases map to TRBD2. The CDR3 spans 15 residues. CDR1 MNHEY and CDR2 SVGEGT come from the germline V gene. The junction had 5 bases not matched to a gene; V was cut back by 2 bases and J by 4 bases. In nucleotides, the CDR3 is TGTGCCAGCAGTTACGCCGGGGGGGCTCCAGATACGCAGTATTTT. Its translation is CASSYAGGAPDTQYF.

V gene TRBV27 combines with J gene TRBJ2-7, with a tentative D call TRBD1 (7 bases). Germline assignment: CDR1 MNHEY and CDR2 SMNVEV (reference sequence). Trimming removed 4 bases at V and 3 bases at J, with 13 bases between. This CDR3 is 14 amino acids long. The CDR3 region is CASSYYRGGYEQYF. The CDR3 region has the DNA TGTGCCAGCAGTTATTACAGGGGAGGCTACGAGCAGTACTTC.

The chain has TRBV5-4 and TRBJ2-1; 14 nucleotides agree with TRBD2. V lost 3 bases, J lost 10 bases, and 6 bases stayed unmatched. Germline CDR1 SGHNT, CDR2 YYREEE (reference sequence). The CDR3 runs 15 residues. The CDR3 protein is CASSWGLAGVREQFF. Here the CDR3 DNA reads TGTGCCAGCAGCTGGGGACTAGCGGGGGTAAGGGAGCAGTTCTTC.

The CDR3 reads CASSITSGGTDTQYF. In nucleotides, the CDR3 is TGTGCCAGTAGTATCACTAGCGGGGGAACAGATACGCAGTATTTT. The chain recombines TRBV19 with TRBJ2-3, with 11 positions matching TRBD2. Germline CDR1 LNHDA, CDR2 SQIVND (reference sequence). The CDR3 sequence is 15 residues long. V lost 3 bases to trimming and J lost 3 bases; unmatched junction nucleotides: 2. Variable domain in full (rest from reference TRBV19 and TRBJ2-3): DGGITQSPKYLFRKEGQNVTLSCEQNLNHDAMYWYRQDPGQGLRLIYYSQIVNDFQKGDIAEGYSVSREKKESFPLTVTSAQKNPTAFYLCASSITSGGTDTQYFGPGTRLTVL.

DNA for the CDR3: TGTGCCAGCACACCGACTAGCGGGAGCACAGATACGCAGTATTTT. This codes for CASTPTSGSTDTQYF. This chain uses TRBV3-1 (or the pseudogene TRBV3-2) with TRBJ2-3; 10 positions agree with TRBD2. This CDR3 is 15 amino acids long. Germline CDR1 is LGHDT and CDR2 is YNNKEL (reference sequence). The V segment lost 7 bases and the J segment 0 bases; nucleotides outside the gene matches: 4.

The chain combines TRBV5-1 with TRBJ2-1; TRBD2 matches 7 bases. Germline CDR1 reads SGHRS; CDR2 reads YFSETQ. There are 15 residues in the CDR3. J was trimmed by 8 bases and V by 4 bases; bases with no gene match: 12. CDR3 sequence: CASSGGTTGGHEQFF. The CDR3 DNA is TGCGCCAGCAGCGGCGGGACTACAGGTGGGCATGAGCAGTTCTTC.

As DNA, the CDR3 is TGTGCCAGCAGCCGAGGGGCAGGCCAAGAGACCCAGTACTTC. The encoded protein is CASSRGAGQETQYF. The V gene is TRBV7-8, the J gene TRBJ2-5; the D gene could be TRBD1 or TRBD2 (5 bases each). CDR3 size: 14 residues. Germline CDR1 reads SGHVS; CDR2 reads FQNEAQ. Trimming pared 5 bases from V and 1 base from J, leaving 11 bases between.

V and J are TRBV6-2 or TRBV6-3 and TRBJ2-1, with D possibly TRBD1 on 5 matching bases. Germline CDR1 reads MNHEY; CDR2 reads SVGEGT. V was trimmed by 2 bases and J by 7 bases, leaving 9 bases between them. The CDR3 loop spans 13 amino acids. The CDR3 DNA reads TGTGCCAGCAGTTACCAACAGGATAATGAGCAGTTCTTC. Translating gives CASSYQQDNEQFF.

The chain joins TRBV7-3 to TRBJ2-2; 8 nucleotides agree with TRBD1. This CDR3 contains 15 residues. The V and J ends lost 1 base and 3 bases, in that order; junction bases with no gene match: 1. Germline-derived CDR1 and CDR2 are SGHTA and FQGTGA. The CDR3 nucleotides are TGTGCCAGCAGCTTAAACAGGGGGTACACCGGGGAGCTGTTTTTT. This codes for CASSLNRGYTGELFF.

The chain has TRBV18 and TRBJ1-5; D is perhaps TRBD1 (5 bases). Germline loops: CDR1 KGHSH, CDR2 LQKENI. This CDR3 region has 15 residues. V gave up 3 bases and J gave up 1 base, with 10 bases separating them. This CDR3 reads CASSPGGASNQPQHF. CDR3 DNA: TGTGCCAGCTCACCGGGAGGGGCGAGCAATCAGCCCCAGCATTTT.

This rearrangement joins TRBV19 to TRBJ2-2; a weak D match, TRBD2 (8 bases). This CDR3 comprises 16 residues. The germline V gene has CDR1 LNHDA and CDR2 SQIVND (reference sequence). V dropped 5 bases and J dropped 0 bases, with 13 bases sitting between them. The CDR3 sequence is CASSRGGQTNTGELFF. The CDR3 DNA reads as TGTGCCAGTAGTCGGGGGGGACAGACGAACACCGGGGAGCTGTTTTTT.

The rearrangement uses TRBV10-1 and TRBJ1-1; 8 bases are shared with TRBD1. CDR1 is WNHNN and CDR2 is SYGVQD in the germline V gene (reference sequence). The CDR3 covers 15 residues. Trimming took 0 bases from V and 3 from J; bases not matched to a gene: 3. The CDR3 coding sequence is TGCGCCAGCAGTGAGTCAGTGACAGGGGACACTGAAGCTTTCTTT. Translating gives CASSESVTGDTEAFF.

The chain employs TRBV7-9 and TRBJ1-2; weak D call: TRBD1 (6 bases). Deletions cut 1 base from V and 8 bases from J, with 11 bases between. In germline, CDR1 is SEHNR, CDR2 FQNEAQ (reference sequence). The CDR3 spans 13 residues. The CDR3 loop reads CASSLDRVRGYTF. In DNA, the CDR3 is TGTGCCAGCAGCTTAGACAGGGTGCGAGGCTACACCTTC.

The chain is built from TRBV19 and TRBJ2-5; D may be TRBD2 (6 bases). The CDR3 is 13 amino acids. CDR1 is LNHDA and CDR2 is SQIVND in the germline V gene (reference sequence). Trimming took 3 bases from V and 3 from J, leaving 8 bases between them. CDR3 sequence (DNA): TGTGCCAGTAGTATGGCGGGGAAAGAGACCCAGTACTTC. Translation: CASSMAGKETQYF.

This clone was picked up one time. This sequence joins TRBV10-3 and TRBJ1-5, with D perhaps TRBD1 (5 bases). Germline assignment: CDR1 ENHRY and CDR2 SYGVKD. Between the trimmed V and J ends, which lost 0 bases and 2 bases, there was a span of 8 bases. This CDR3 is 15 amino acids long. CDR3 sequence reads: CAISESVGGNQPQHF. DNA of the CDR3: TGTGCCATCAGTGAGTCGGTAGGGGGCAATCAGCCCCAGCATTTT.

The chain employs TRBV11-1 and TRBJ2-5; 8 bases match TRBD2. Germline CDR1 and CDR2: SGHAT and FQDESV (reference sequence). V gave up 7 bases and J gave up 4 bases; unmatched junction bases: 8. The CDR3 totals 14 residues. CDR3 coding DNA: TGTGCCAGCACCTCCCAAGCGGGGGTAGAGACCCAGTACTTC. This encodes CASTSQAGVETQYF.

This sequence joins TRBV7-2 and TRBJ1-2, with no clear D. Germline V CDR1 and CDR2: SGHTA, FQGNSA. This CDR3 contains 14 residues. The ends were cut back, 4 bases at V and 2 bases at J, with 11 bases in the middle. CDR3 sequence (DNA): TGTGCCAGCAGCTCCGAAGGAGCGAACTATGGCTACACCTTC. It encodes CASSSEGANYGYTF.

The CDR3 sequence: CASSQAHRGSAFF. CDR3 nucleotide sequence: TGTGCCAGCAGCCAAGCCCACAGGGGTTCAGCTTTCTTT. V gene TRBV3-1 (or the pseudogene TRBV3-2) combines with J gene TRBJ1-1; TRBD1 matches 7 bases. CDR1 and CDR2 from the germline V gene are LGHDT and YNNKEL (reference sequence). The CDR3 consists of 13 residues. With V trimmed by 1 base and J by 10 bases, 6 bases remained unmatched.

The genes are TRBV7-2 and TRBJ2-3, with 8 bases lining up with TRBD2. CDR3 length: 15 amino acids. Germline values: CDR1 SGHTA, CDR2 FQGNSA. The trim removed 5 bases at V and 2 bases at J, leaving 6 bases unmatched. In DNA form, the CDR3 reads TGTGCCAGCAGCGCCGGGACTAGAGTCACAGATACGCAGTATTTT. It codes for CASSAGTRVTDTQYF.

The rearrangement links TRBV28 to TRBJ1-5; 9 positions agree with TRBD1. V gave up 6 bases and J gave up 6 bases; unmatched junction bases: 12. This CDR3 is 16 amino acids long. Germline CDR1 and CDR2: MDHEN and SYDVKM. The CDR3 DNA reads TGTGCCAGCAGCCCCCCATGGGACAGGGACGTTCAGCCCCAGCATTTT. This codes for CASSPPWDRDVQPQHF.

The V gene is TRBV5-4, the J gene TRBJ1-2; no clear D. The CDR3 totals 14 residues. Looked up from germline, CDR1 is SGHNT and CDR2 is YYREEE (reference sequence). The V and J ends lost 4 bases and 2 bases respectively, with 12 bases between them. For the CDR3, the DNA is TGTGCCAGCAGCCCGGAGGGCAGAAACTATGGCTACACCTTC. This translates into CASSPEGRNYGYTF.